This is a list of T cell receptor beta chains from one sample in a study of control samples from healthy donors and cancer patients. Assay: immunoSEQ multiplex PCR; the TCRdb copy retains only in-frame clones and omits some. The data hold 250,000 to 300,000 clones, with over 70% observed a single time. Specimen: PBMCs. The receptors here all came from a woman in her fifties or sixties with lung cancer. Both conserved end residues are part of each CDR3. Each record gives: D gene, J gene, V gene, clone size, CDR3 protein, CDR3 DNA. D genes are given only for firm matches. Not every row has a clone size; where given, it reads once, few, many or a size class.

d_gene: -; j_gene: TRBJ2-7; v_gene: TRBV3-1/TRBV3-2; abundance: -; CDR3aa: CASSPLENYEQYF; CDR3nt: TGTGCCAGCAGCCCGCTCGAGAACTACGAGCAGTACTTC
d_gene: -; j_gene: TRBJ1-1; v_gene: TRBV11-2; abundance: -; CDR3aa: CASSLVQGIGRAFF; CDR3nt: TGTGCCAGCAGCTTAGTTCAGGGGATAGGGCGCGCTTTCTTT
d_gene: TRBD1; j_gene: TRBJ2-5; v_gene: TRBV27; abundance: -; CDR3aa: CASRTGRETQYF; CDR3nt: TGTGCCAGCCGGACAGGGAGGGAGACCCAGTACTTC
d_gene: TRBD2; j_gene: TRBJ2-1; v_gene: TRBV19; abundance: -; CDR3aa: CASIPNSGRTYNEQFF; CDR3nt: TGTGCCAGTATCCCAAATAGCGGGAGGACCTACAATGAGCAGTTCTTC
d_gene: -; j_gene: TRBJ2-7; v_gene: TRBV3-1/TRBV3-2; abundance: -; CDR3aa: CASSRISYEQYF; CDR3nt: TGTGCCAGCAGCCGTATCTCCTACGAGCAGTACTTC
d_gene: -; j_gene: TRBJ1-1; v_gene: TRBV6-1; abundance: -; CDR3aa: CASSDRVLIGAEAFF; CDR3nt: TGTGCCAGCAGTGATCGGGTCTTAATCGGGGCTGAAGCTTTCTTT
d_gene: TRBD2; j_gene: TRBJ2-7; v_gene: TRBV7-9; abundance: -; CDR3aa: CASSLESGGLSYEQYF; CDR3nt: TGTGCCAGCAGCTTAGAAAGCGGGGGGCTCTCCTACGAGCAGTACTTC
d_gene: TRBD1; j_gene: TRBJ1-6; v_gene: TRBV6-5; abundance: -; CDR3aa: CASRQGAVSRPLHF; CDR3nt: TGTGCCAGCAGACAGGGGGCGGTTTCTAGACCCCTCCACTTT
d_gene: TRBD2; j_gene: TRBJ2-5; v_gene: TRBV7-9; abundance: -; CDR3aa: CASSYGTMRLAGGETQYF; CDR3nt: TGTGCCAGCAGCTACGGAACTATGCGACTAGCGGGAGGAGAGACCCAGTACTTC
d_gene: -; j_gene: TRBJ2-2; v_gene: TRBV11-2; abundance: -; CDR3aa: CASSPLQNTGELFF; CDR3nt: TGTGCCAGCAGCCCGTTACAGAACACCGGGGAGCTGTTTTTT
d_gene: TRBD2; j_gene: TRBJ2-5; v_gene: TRBV9; abundance: -; CDR3aa: CASSVGTSGAKTQYF; CDR3nt: TGTGCCAGCAGCGTGGGGACTAGCGGGGCAAAGACCCAGTACTTC
d_gene: TRBD2; j_gene: TRBJ2-2; v_gene: TRBV5-4; abundance: -; CDR3aa: CASSLGGRVGELFF; CDR3nt: TGTGCCAGCAGCTTAGGCGGGAGGGTCGGGGAGCTGTTTTTT
d_gene: TRBD1; j_gene: TRBJ2-5; v_gene: TRBV3-1/TRBV3-2; abundance: -; CDR3aa: CASSRGDRGRETQYF; CDR3nt: TGTGCCAGCAGCCGGGGGGACAGGGGAAGGGAGACCCAGTACTTC
d_gene: -; j_gene: TRBJ2-1; v_gene: TRBV6-2/TRBV6-3; abundance: -; CDR3aa: CASGLRGSYNEQFF; CDR3nt: TGTGCCAGCGGTTTGCGCGGGTCCTACAATGAGCAGTTCTTC
d_gene: TRBD1; j_gene: TRBJ1-1; v_gene: TRBV7-6; abundance: -; CDR3aa: CASSLEPGGRSEAFF; CDR3nt: TGTGCCAGCAGCTTAGAGCCAGGGGGCCGGTCTGAAGCTTTCTTT
d_gene: TRBD1; j_gene: TRBJ1-3; v_gene: TRBV5-1; abundance: -; CDR3aa: CASSLTFYGQGTLNTIYF; CDR3nt: TGCGCCAGCAGCTTAACTTTTTATGGACAGGGGACGTTGAACACCATATATTTT
d_gene: -; j_gene: TRBJ1-4; v_gene: TRBV5-1; abundance: -; CDR3aa: CASSLKAGKLFF; CDR3nt: TGCGCCAGCAGCCTTAAGGCGGGGAAACTGTTTTTT
d_gene: -; j_gene: TRBJ2-3; v_gene: TRBV5-1; abundance: -; CDR3aa: CASSLAQGSDTQYF; CDR3nt: TGCGCCAGCAGCTTGGCGCAGGGTTCGGATACGCAGTATTTT
d_gene: -; j_gene: TRBJ2-7; v_gene: TRBV7-2; abundance: once; CDR3aa: CASSLVSEQYF; CDR3nt: TGTGCCAGCAGCTTAGTAAGCGAGCAGTACTTC
d_gene: -; j_gene: TRBJ1-3; v_gene: TRBV18; abundance: few; CDR3aa: CASSPPTNSGNTIYF; CDR3nt: TGTGCCAGCTCACCACCGACAAACTCTGGAAACACCATATATTTT
d_gene: -; j_gene: TRBJ1-4; v_gene: TRBV3-1/TRBV3-2; abundance: once; CDR3aa: CASSQDRFKNEKLFF; CDR3nt: TGTGCCAGCAGCCAAGACAGGTTTAAAAATGAAAAACTGTTTTTT
d_gene: TRBD1; j_gene: TRBJ1-4; v_gene: TRBV7-9; abundance: once; CDR3aa: CASSLRQGNEKLFF; CDR3nt: TGTGCCAGCAGCTTGAGACAGGGGAATGAAAAACTGTTTTTT
d_gene: TRBD2; j_gene: TRBJ2-5; v_gene: TRBV6-1; abundance: -; CDR3aa: CASSEYVAGGETQYF; CDR3nt: TGTGCCAGCAGTGAATATGTAGCGGGGGGTGAGACCCAGTACTTC
d_gene: TRBD1; j_gene: TRBJ1-1; v_gene: TRBV16; abundance: -; CDR3aa: CASSQSGTGNTEAFF; CDR3nt: TGTGCCAGCAGCCAATCGGGGACAGGGAACACTGAAGCTTTCTTT
d_gene: TRBD1; j_gene: TRBJ2-7; v_gene: TRBV5-1; abundance: many; CDR3aa: CASRSGTGPYEQYF; CDR3nt: TGCGCCAGCAGAAGTGGGACAGGGCCCTACGAGCAGTACTTC
d_gene: -; j_gene: TRBJ1-2; v_gene: TRBV6-6; abundance: many; CDR3aa: CASSYEGGGYGYTF; CDR3nt: TGTGCCAGCAGTTACGAGGGGGGAGGCTATGGCTACACCTTC
d_gene: -; j_gene: TRBJ1-2; v_gene: TRBV30; abundance: once; CDR3aa: CAWSVQFSGDGYTF; CDR3nt: TGTGCCTGGAGTGTACAATTCAGCGGCGATGGCTACACCTTC
d_gene: -; j_gene: TRBJ2-7; v_gene: TRBV19; abundance: -; CDR3aa: CASTPYRTYYEQYF; CDR3nt: TGTGCCAGTACCCCCTACAGGACCTACTACGAGCAGTACTTC
d_gene: -; j_gene: TRBJ1-1; v_gene: TRBV9; abundance: -; CDR3aa: CASSVATGNTEAFF; CDR3nt: TGTGCCAGCAGCGTAGCTACGGGCAACACTGAAGCTTTCTTT
d_gene: -; j_gene: TRBJ2-6; v_gene: TRBV7-2; abundance: -; CDR3aa: CASSPDSGANVLTF; CDR3nt: TGTGCCAGCAGCCCAGACTCTGGGGCCAACGTCCTGACTTTC
d_gene: -; j_gene: TRBJ2-3; v_gene: TRBV5-5; abundance: -; CDR3aa: CASSLEHGRRDTQYF; CDR3nt: TGTGCCAGCAGCTTGGAGCATGGTCGGAGAGATACGCAGTATTTT
d_gene: -; j_gene: TRBJ1-5; v_gene: TRBV21-1; abundance: few; CDR3aa: CASSKASGGPSGFQPQHF; CDR3nt: TGTGCCAGCAGCAAAGCATCGGGGGGGCCCTCGGGGTTCCAGCCCCAGCATTTT
d_gene: -; j_gene: TRBJ1-5; v_gene: TRBV19; abundance: -; CDR3aa: CASSLLGEGNQPQHF; CDR3nt: TGTGCCAGTAGCTTGTTAGGCGAGGGCAATCAGCCCCAGCATTTT
d_gene: -; j_gene: TRBJ1-1; v_gene: TRBV6-5; abundance: -; CDR3aa: CASSYRIGTANTEAFF; CDR3nt: TGTGCCAGCAGTTACCGAATTGGAACGGCGAACACTGAAGCTTTCTTT
d_gene: -; j_gene: TRBJ1-6; v_gene: TRBV7-2; abundance: -; CDR3aa: CASSAGTFYSPLHF; CDR3nt: TGTGCCAGCAGCGCCGGGACCTTCTATTCACCCCTCCACTTT
d_gene: TRBD1; j_gene: TRBJ2-1; v_gene: TRBV5-1; abundance: once; CDR3aa: CASSPQGAGEQFF; CDR3nt: TGCGCCAGCAGCCCCCAGGGGGCGGGTGAGCAGTTCTTC
d_gene: -; j_gene: TRBJ2-3; v_gene: TRBV5-1; abundance: -; CDR3aa: CASSLGTFSSTDTQYF; CDR3nt: TGCGCCAGCAGCCTTGGGACATTTTCTAGCACAGATACGCAGTATTTT
d_gene: TRBD2; j_gene: TRBJ2-3; v_gene: TRBV5-4; abundance: once; CDR3aa: CASSLAPSGRSDTQYF; CDR3nt: TGTGCCAGCAGCTTGGCCCCTAGCGGGAGGTCAGATACGCAGTATTTT
d_gene: -; j_gene: TRBJ2-1; v_gene: TRBV6-5; abundance: -; CDR3aa: CASTDRGYTTFF; CDR3nt: TGTGCCAGCACCGACCGGGGGTATACTACGTTCTTC
d_gene: -; j_gene: TRBJ1-1; v_gene: TRBV3-1/TRBV3-2; abundance: -; CDR3aa: CASSQNTEAFF; CDR3nt: TGTGCCAGCAGTCAGAACACTGAAGCTTTCTTT
d_gene: TRBD2; j_gene: TRBJ2-7; v_gene: TRBV25-1; abundance: -; CDR3aa: CASSESSGRAYEQYF; CDR3nt: TGTGCCAGCAGTGAATCTAGCGGGAGGGCCTACGAGCAGTACTTC
d_gene: TRBD1; j_gene: TRBJ1-2; v_gene: TRBV5-1; abundance: -; CDR3aa: CASSLGTGARNYGYTF; CDR3nt: TGCGCCAGCAGCTTGGGGACAGGGGCGCGTAACTATGGCTACACCTTC
d_gene: -; j_gene: TRBJ1-4; v_gene: TRBV6-5; abundance: -; CDR3aa: CASSSVGPTSEKLFF; CDR3nt: TGTGCCAGCAGTTCTGTCGGCCCAACGAGCGAAAAACTGTTTTTT
d_gene: -; j_gene: TRBJ2-1; v_gene: TRBV20-1; abundance: few; CDR3aa: CSATRTQQFF; CDR3nt: TGCAGCGCGACCCGGACACAGCAGTTCTTC
d_gene: -; j_gene: TRBJ1-6; v_gene: TRBV7-9; abundance: once; CDR3aa: CASSPNTSPLHF; CDR3nt: TGTGCCAGCAGCCCCAACACTTCACCCCTCCACTTT
d_gene: -; j_gene: TRBJ2-7; v_gene: TRBV3-1/TRBV3-2; abundance: once; CDR3aa: CASSLSRGSYEQYF; CDR3nt: TGTGCCAGCAGCCTTTCACGGGGCTCCTACGAGCAGTACTTC
d_gene: -; j_gene: TRBJ2-3; v_gene: TRBV9; abundance: -; CDR3aa: CASSVGPGVGTDTQYF; CDR3nt: TGTGCCAGCAGCGTAGGTCCCGGGGTGGGCACAGATACGCAGTATTTT